These 17 T cell receptor beta chains share one sample of origin, sequenced in a study of T cell responses to AZD1222 COVID-19 vaccine. Produced via immunoSEQ multiplex PCR; TCRdb's table is partial and in-frame only. In the table there are more than 120,000 clones, 88% of which are singletons. The sequencing here drew on peripheral blood, taken 28 days after the second dose of the MenACWY control vaccine. These receptors all come from an adult who received the MenACWY meningococcal vaccine as a control.

This chain connects TRBV3-1 (or the pseudogene TRBV3-2) to TRBJ1-6, with a weak D call TRBD1 (5 bases). The CDR3 has 16 residues. The ends were cut back, 6 bases at V and 0 bases at J, with 12 bases in the middle. Germline CDR1 LGHDT, CDR2 YNNKEL (reference sequence). CDR3: CASRRSGSSYNSPLHF. As DNA, the CDR3 is TGTGCCAGCAGACGGTCAGGGAGCTCCTATAATTCACCCCTCCACTTT.

This sequence joins TRBV4-1 and TRBJ2-7; 12 bases map to TRBD2. J gave up 0 bases and V 4 bases, and 16 bases lay outside the gene matches. The CDR3 extends over 20 amino acids. Germline V CDR1 and CDR2: MGHRA, YSYEKL. This CDR3 reads CASSLTLETSGGAYSYEQYF. The DNA for the CDR3 is TGCGCCAGCAGCCTGACCCTAGAGACTAGCGGGGGAGCTTACTCCTACGAGCAGTACTTC.

This sequence joins TRBV3-1 (or the pseudogene TRBV3-2) and TRBJ1-3; D is uncertain. The V end was cut by 2 bases, the J end by 7 bases, with 18 bases between. The CDR3 is made up of 16 amino acids. Germline loops: CDR1 LGHDT, CDR2 YNNKEL (reference sequence). CDR3 in amino acids: CASSQSSGGPGNTIYF. CDR3 nucleotides: TGTGCCAGCAGCCAATCTTCGGGAGGTCCGGGGAACACCATATATTTT.

The rearrangement uses TRBV28 and TRBJ2-5, with 7 positions matching TRBD1. After removal of 3 bases from V and 3 bases from J, the junction contained 7 bases not matched to a gene. The CDR3 has 15 amino acids. The germline CDR1 and CDR2 sequences are MDHEN and SYDVKM. The CDR3 DNA sequence: TGTGCCAGCAGTTTGCTAGGGGACAGTAAAGAGACCCAGTACTTC. It codes for CASSLLGDSKETQYF. The variable domain in full, completed from reference TRBV28 and TRBJ2-5, reads DVKVTQSSRYLVKRTGEKVFLECVQDMDHENMFWYRQDPGLGLRLIYFSYDVKMKEKGDIPEGYSVSREKKERFSLILESASTNQTSMYLCASSLLGDSKETQYFGPGTRLLVL.

This chain uses TRBV5-5 with TRBJ1-5; 7 positions match TRBD1. The germline V gene encodes CDR1 SGHKS and CDR2 YYEKEE (reference sequence). The CDR3 consists of 11 residues. Trimming cost V 4 bases and J 10 bases; bases outside gene matches: 2. The CDR3 region is CASSRTGPQHF. CDR3 in DNA: TGTGCCAGCAGCCGGACAGGTCCCCAGCATTTT.

The CDR3 sequence is CASSLAFGGVQPQHF. For the CDR3, the DNA is TGTGCCAGCAGCTTAGCCTTTGGAGGGGTCCAGCCCCAGCATTTT. The chain employs TRBV7-2 and TRBJ1-5; D may be TRBD1 (5 bases). Trimming pared 0 bases from V and 7 bases from J, leaving 13 bases between. The germline gives CDR1 SGHTA, CDR2 FQGNSA. The CDR3 runs to 15 residues.

V usage is TRBV19 and J usage is TRBJ2-2, with D maybe TRBD2 (5 bases). V shed 3 bases and J shed 6 bases, with 14 bases lying between them. CDR1 LNHDA and CDR2 SQIVND come from the germline V gene (reference sequence). The CDR3 length is 15 residues. CDR3 in amino acids: CASSIAGGSAGELFF. In nucleotides, the CDR3 is TGTGCCAGTAGTATTGCGGGCGGGTCCGCCGGGGAGCTGTTTTTT. The entire variable domain, with the rest obtained from reference TRBV19 and TRBJ2-2, is as follows: DGGITQSPKYLFRKEGQNVTLSCEQNLNHDAMYWYRQDPGQGLRLIYYSQIVNDFQKGDIAEGYSVSREKKESFPLTVTSAQKNPTAFYLCASSIAGGSAGELFFGEGSRLTVL.

This chain connects TRBV4-3 to TRBJ2-3; 9 bases map to TRBD1. V was pared by 5 bases and J by 2 bases, with 5 bases of the junction left unmatched. This CDR3 has 15 amino acids. Germline lookup yields CDR1 LGHNA and CDR2 YSLEER. CDR3 DNA sequence: TGCGCCAGCAGCTTGACAGGGGGTTACACAGATACGCAGTATTTT. Its protein product is CASSLTGGYTDTQYF.

The gene calls are TRBV7-9 and TRBJ1-1; no clear D. Trimming stripped 1 base from V and 6 bases from J, with 12 bases between. CDR1 and CDR2 (germline): SEHNR, FQNEAQ (reference sequence). This CDR3 is built from 14 residues. The CDR3 region is CASSLVTATPEAFF. The CDR3 nucleotides read TGTGCCAGCAGCTTAGTGACCGCGACACCTGAAGCTTTCTTT.

The J gene is TRBJ1-1, the V gene TRBV7-9; D is possibly TRBD1 (6 bases). Germline V lookup: CDR1 SEHNR, CDR2 FQNEAQ (reference sequence). Trimming left V 5 bases short and J 1 base short, with 11 bases between. The CDR3 runs 14 residues. This CDR3 is CASSSQGTNTEAFF. CDR3 nucleotide sequence: TGTGCCAGCAGCAGTCAGGGGACGAACACTGAAGCTTTCTTT.

V is TRBV20-1 and J is TRBJ1-2, with D hard to call. The V gene lost 8 bases and the J gene lost 3 bases, with 10 bases spanning the gap. The CDR3 loop spans 11 amino acids. In germline, CDR1 is DFQATT, CDR2 SNEGSKA (reference sequence). The CDR3 spells CSLGGYYGYTF. The CDR3 DNA sequence: TGCAGTCTGGGCGGATACTATGGCTACACCTTC.

This clone was seen a few times. This chain links TRBV7-2 with TRBJ1-4; D is unresolved. Per germline, CDR1 SGHTA and CDR2 FQGNSA. The V gene lost 1 base and the J gene lost 8 bases, with 17 bases spanning the gap. The CDR3 runs to 16 residues. CDR3 amino acids: CASSLDPSGRAEKLFF. The CDR3 coding sequence is TGTGCCAGCAGCTTAGATCCCTCAGGCAGAGCCGAAAAACTGTTTTTT.

The rearrangement uses TRBV5-8 and TRBJ2-5, with 14 bases lining up with TRBD2. Germline trimming cut 1 base from V and 5 bases from J; bases unmatched to any gene: 13. The germline V gene encodes CDR1 SGHTS and CDR2 YDEGEE. The CDR3 contains 19 residues. CDR3 nucleotide sequence: TGTGCCAGCAGCTTGACTAGGACTAGCGGGGGGTCCGAGGGGGAGACCCAGTACTTC. Its translation is CASSLTRTSGGSEGETQYF.

The gene calls are TRBV7-9 and TRBJ1-6, with D possibly being TRBD1 (5 bases). The CDR3 is made up of 17 amino acids. V was shortened by 5 bases and J by 8 bases, with 22 bases between the two germline ends. CDR1 is SEHNR, CDR2 FQNEAQ, per germline (reference sequence). In nucleotides, the CDR3 is TGTGCCAGCAGCCCGGCGGGACTGCCCCGGAGGGATTCACCCCTCCACTTT. Protein: CASSPAGLPRRDSPLHF.

The rearrangement joins TRBV27 to TRBJ2-7; no definite D call. Deletions cut 6 bases from V and 2 bases from J, with 17 bases between. Germline V gene lookup returns CDR1 MNHEY and CDR2 SMNVEV (reference sequence). The CDR3 loop spans 15 amino acids. As DNA, the CDR3 is TGTGCCAGCAGCCCAACATGGGCTAGTGCCTACGAGCAGTACTTC. Amino acids: CASSPTWASAYEQYF.

V is TRBV27 and J is TRBJ1-5; D is ambiguous. Germline loops: CDR1 MNHEY, CDR2 SMNVEV (reference sequence). The CDR3 contains 14 residues. V lost 5 bases and J 6 bases, leaving 14 bases between the germline ends. CDR3 sequence: CASSGRVSGQPQHF. The DNA for the CDR3 is TGTGCCAGCAGTGGGCGAGTGAGTGGTCAGCCCCAGCATTTT.

This chain links TRBV9 with TRBJ2-7, with 8 nucleotides matching TRBD2. Germline CDR1 is SGDLS and CDR2 is YYNGEE. The ends lost 0 bases at V and 6 bases at J; junction bases unmatched: 5. The CDR3 has 14 residues. The CDR3 sequence is CASSVAGGVSEQYF. The CDR3 nucleotides are TGTGCCAGCAGCGTAGCGGGAGGGGTGTCCGAGCAGTACTTC.